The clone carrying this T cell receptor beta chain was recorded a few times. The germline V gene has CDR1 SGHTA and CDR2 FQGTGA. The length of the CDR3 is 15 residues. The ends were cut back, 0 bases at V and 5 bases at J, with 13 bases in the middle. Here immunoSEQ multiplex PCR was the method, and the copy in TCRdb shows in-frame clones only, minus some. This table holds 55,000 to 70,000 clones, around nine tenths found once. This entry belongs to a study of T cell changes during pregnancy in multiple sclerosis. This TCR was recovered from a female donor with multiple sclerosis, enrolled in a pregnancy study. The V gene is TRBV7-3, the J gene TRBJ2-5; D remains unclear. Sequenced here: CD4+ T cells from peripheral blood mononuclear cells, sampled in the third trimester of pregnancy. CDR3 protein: CASSLTGLALETQYF. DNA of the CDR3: TGTGCCAGCAGCTTAACGGGCCTGGCCCTGGAGACCCAGTACTTC. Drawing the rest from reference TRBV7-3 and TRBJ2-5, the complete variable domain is GAGVSQTPSNKVTEKGKYVELRCDPISGHTALYWYRQSLGQGPEFLIYFQGTGAADDSGLPNDRFFAVRPEGSVSTLKIQRTERGDSAVYLCASSLTGLALETQYFGPGTRLLVL.